The 27 T cell receptor beta chains below were found in one sample sequenced in a study of blood T cells in healthy people across ages. A sample-barcoded 5' primer and a J-beta primer mix were used in a second PCR of roughly 6 to 11 cycles. TCRdb independently ran MiXCR on the 5' RACE reads; one entry per CDR3 protein. The sample lists 660,000 or so distinct CDR3 sequences; roughly 58% were seen once. Sequencing was carried out using blood. The receptors come from a man aged 55 to 69 in good health.

The chain joins TRBV29-1 to TRBJ2-3; D perhaps matches TRBD2 (5 bases). The CDR3 covers 13 residues. Trimming cost V 1 base and J 4 bases, with 9 bases left between them. Germline-derived CDR1 and CDR2 are SQVTM and ANQGSEA. The CDR3 here is CSVEVAGADTQYF. CDR3 sequence (DNA): TGCAGCGTTGAAGTGGCGGGTGCAGATACGCAGTATTTT.

The rearrangement joins TRBV25-1 to TRBJ1-4; TRBD1 might be the D (6 bases). In germline, CDR1 is MGHDK, CDR2 SYGVNS. V was trimmed by 1 base and J by 6 bases, leaving 15 bases between them. The CDR3 loop spans 16 amino acids. The CDR3 here is CASSESSTGRYEKLFF. CDR3 DNA: TGTGCCAGCAGTGAATCCTCCACAGGGCGATATGAAAAACTGTTTTTT. Variable domain in full (rest from reference TRBV25-1 and TRBJ1-4): EADIYQTPRYLVIGTGKKITLECSQTMGHDKMYWYQQDPGMELHLIHYSYGVNSTEKGDLSSESTVSRIRTEHFPLTLESARPSHTSQYLCASSESSTGRYEKLFFGSGTQLSVL.

This clonotype was picked up a small number of times. The rearrangement links TRBV20-1 to TRBJ2-5; 10 nucleotides agree with TRBD2. The CDR3 totals 15 residues. The ends lost 0 bases at V and 5 bases at J; junction bases unmatched: 6. From germline, CDR1 is DFQATT and CDR2 SNEGSKA (reference sequence). CDR3 amino acids: CSAREPAGGRETQYF. In nucleotides, the CDR3 is TGCAGTGCTAGAGAGCCAGCGGGGGGGAGGGAGACCCAGTACTTC.

The V gene is TRBV18, the J gene TRBJ2-1; D gene unclear. The CDR3 contains 13 residues. CDR1 KGHSH and CDR2 LQKENI come from the germline V gene. The ends were cut back, 1 base at V and 11 bases at J, with 12 bases in the middle. CDR3 protein: CASSPLRQAQQFF. CDR3 bases: TGTGCCAGCTCACCACTAAGGCAGGCTCAGCAGTTCTTC.

This clonotype has only a few counts. The chain employs TRBV7-9 and TRBJ2-5; TRBD2 is a possible D gene (5 bases). Germline CDR1 and CDR2: SEHNR and FQNEAQ (reference sequence). The CDR3 is made up of 14 amino acids. V lost 0 bases, J lost 10 bases, and 15 bases lay in between. CDR3: CASSLATGWESQYF. In DNA, the CDR3 is TGTGCCAGCAGCTTAGCGACGGGGTGGGAAAGCCAGTACTTC.

The rearrangement joins TRBV7-2 to TRBJ2-3; 7 positions agree with TRBD2. Germline V gives CDR1 SGHTA, CDR2 FQGNSA. The CDR3 runs to 17 residues. V shed 1 base and J 5 bases; nucleotides not matched to a gene: 12. The CDR3 protein is CASSLVPPGSGVDTQYF. The CDR3 nucleotides are TGTGCCAGCAGCTTAGTACCGCCGGGCAGCGGGGTAGATACGCAGTATTTT.

In nucleotides, the CDR3 is TGCGCCAGCAGCCCCATAACCGGGACAGGGAGCCACGAGCAGTACTTC. Translation: CASSPITGTGSHEQYF. The chain joins TRBV4-1 to TRBJ2-7, with 9 bases fitting TRBD1. Trimming took 4 bases from V and 5 from J; bases not matched to a gene: 12. Germline V gene data show CDR1 as MGHRA and CDR2 as YSYEKL. The length of the CDR3 is 16 residues.

This clonotype was observed a handful of times. The genes are TRBV20-1 and TRBJ2-3; either TRBD1 or TRBD2 may fit D (5 bases each). The CDR3 extends over 16 amino acids. V was clipped by 6 bases and J by 2 bases, with 21 bases between them. Per the germline V gene, CDR1 is DFQATT and CDR2 is SNEGSKA (reference sequence). CDR3 sequence (DNA): TGCAGTGCCCGTGGGGGTCGCAGGTCCACCACAGATACGCAGTATTTT. Translated: CSARGGRRSTTDTQYF.

The CDR3 reads CSVFGDRGYGYTF. As DNA, the CDR3 is TGCAGCGTTTTTGGGGACCGTGGCTATGGCTACACCTTC. V and J are TRBV29-1 and TRBJ1-2, with TRBD1 as a possible D gene (5 bases). CDR3 length: 13 residues. Germline assignment: CDR1 SQVTM and CDR2 ANQGSEA. Between the trimmed V and J ends, which lost 5 bases and 4 bases, there was a span of 14 bases.

This chain uses TRBV28 with TRBJ2-1, with 10 positions matching TRBD2. CDR1 and CDR2 from the germline V gene are MDHEN and SYDVKM. The V gene end was trimmed by 7 bases and the J gene end by 4 bases; junction bases not matched to a gene: 10. The CDR3 extends over 16 amino acids. CDR3 in amino acids: CASNPASGGLYNEQFF. Written as DNA, the CDR3 is TGTGCCAGCAACCCCGCTAGCGGGGGACTGTACAATGAGCAGTTCTTC. Filled out from reference TRBV28 and TRBJ2-1, the complete variable domain reads DVKVTQSSRYLVKRTGEKVFLECVQDMDHENMFWYRQDPGLGLRLIYFSYDVKMKEKGDIPEGYSVSREKKERFSLILESASTNQTSMYLCASNPASGGLYNEQFFGPGTRLTVL.

This clonotype was counted once. The V call is TRBV3-1, the J call TRBJ1-3; D is uncertain. This CDR3 has 16 amino acids. The germline CDR1 and CDR2 sequences are LGHDT and YNNKEL (reference sequence). Trimming took 1 base from V and 0 from J, leaving 10 bases between them. CDR3 DNA: TGTGCCAGCAGCCAAGTCAGACTTCGCTCTGGAAACACCATATATTTT. It translates to CASSQVRLRSGNTIYF. The variable domain in full, completed from reference TRBV3-1 and TRBJ1-3, reads DTAVSQTPKYLVTQMGNDKSIKCEQNLGHDTMYWYKQDSKKFLKIMFSYNNKELIINETVPNRFSPKSPDKAHLNLHINSLELGDSAVYFCASSQVRLRSGNTIYFGEGSWLTVV.

This rearrangement joins TRBV7-2 to TRBJ2-7; TRBD2 aligns across 7 bases. With 2 bases clipped from V and 6 bases from J, the junction kept 1 base outside the gene matches. This CDR3 has 12 amino acids. CDR1 and CDR2 from the germline V gene are SGHTA and FQGNSA. The CDR3 region is CASSLLAAEQYF. DNA for the CDR3: TGTGCCAGCAGCTTACTAGCGGCCGAGCAGTACTTC. The full variable domain, rest sourced from reference TRBV7-2 and TRBJ2-7, is GAGVSQSPSNKVTEKGKDVELRCDPISGHTALYWYRQSLGQGLEFLIYFQGNSAPDKSGLPSDRFSAERTGGSVSTLTIQRTQQEDSAVYLCASSLLAAEQYFGPGTRLTVT.

The J gene is TRBJ2-6, the V gene TRBV15; D unresolved. The CDR3 extends over 16 amino acids. V was trimmed by 0 bases and J by 0 bases, leaving 6 bases between them. Germline V lookup: CDR1 LNHNV, CDR2 YYDKDF (reference sequence). CDR3 sequence: CATSRDLSSGANVLTF. For the CDR3, the DNA is TGTGCCACCAGCAGAGATTTGAGCTCTGGGGCCAACGTCCTGACTTTC.

The chain links TRBV12-3 or TRBV12-4 to TRBJ1-2, with D possibly matching TRBD1 (6 bases). CDR3 length: 14 amino acids. V was clipped by 4 bases and J by 2 bases, with 11 bases between them. This CDR3 reads CASSSQGTNYGYTF. For the CDR3, the DNA is TGTGCCAGCAGTTCGCAGGGGACCAACTATGGCTACACCTTC.

This sequence joins TRBV27 and TRBJ1-4; D not resolved. Germline assignment: CDR1 MNHEY and CDR2 SMNVEV (reference sequence). V dropped 3 bases and J dropped 8 bases, with 13 bases sitting between them. The CDR3 covers 14 residues. This CDR3 is CASSFNTGVEKLFF. The DNA for the CDR3 is TGTGCCAGCAGTTTTAACACCGGCGTAGAAAAACTGTTTTTT.

The chain is built from TRBV6-5 and TRBJ2-1; D is perhaps TRBD2 (7 bases). Germline assignment: CDR1 MNHEY and CDR2 SVGAGI. Trimming took off 2 bases at V and 4 bases at J, with 21 bases between the two ends. This CDR3 is 18 amino acids long. The CDR3: CASSYRAHKGGEYNEQFF. The CDR3 region has the DNA TGTGCCAGCAGTTACCGGGCTCATAAGGGGGGGGAATACAATGAGCAGTTCTTC.

This clonotype showed up just a few times. The chain is built from TRBV20-1 and TRBJ2-5; 12 bases match TRBD2. The V gene end was trimmed by 6 bases and the J gene end by 1 base; junction bases not matched to a gene: 6. CDR1 is DFQATT and CDR2 is SNEGSKA in the germline V gene (reference sequence). This CDR3 region has 15 residues. In DNA form, the CDR3 reads TGCAGTGCCCCGACTAGCGGGGGAGGCCAAGAGACCCAGTACTTC. Its translation is CSAPTSGGGQETQYF.

J is TRBJ1-2 and V is TRBV7-8; maybe TRBD1 (5 bases). The V gene's germline CDR1 is SGHVS and CDR2 FQNEAQ. With 0 bases removed from V and 4 bases from J, the gap between germline ends came to 12 bases. This CDR3 contains 15 residues. The CDR3 region is CASSLAIGGVYGYTF. The CDR3 DNA reads as TGTGCCAGCAGCTTAGCCATAGGAGGGGTCTATGGCTACACCTTC.

The CDR3 protein is CASSFGSPSTDTQYF. The CDR3 DNA reads TGTGCCAGCAGCTTCGGCAGTCCTAGCACAGATACGCAGTATTTT. The chain combines TRBV7-8 with TRBJ2-3, with D uncertain. Germline values: CDR1 SGHVS, CDR2 FQNEAQ. CDR3 length equals 15 residues. V was shortened by 3 bases and J by 0 bases, with 10 bases between the two germline ends.

This chain joins TRBV4-1 and TRBJ1-2; tentatively, D is TRBD1 (6 bases). Trimming removed 1 base from V and 4 bases from J, with 16 bases in between. The CDR3 has 16 amino acids. Per the germline V gene, CDR1 is MGHRA and CDR2 is YSYEKL. The CDR3 region has the DNA TGCGCCAGCAGCCAAGCGGCGGGGGGCAAACTCTATGGCTACACCTTC. Translation: CASSQAAGGKLYGYTF.

A single count supports this clonotype. V usage is TRBV7-2 and J usage is TRBJ2-1; D might be TRBD2 (6 bases). This CDR3 has 19 amino acids. Germline lookup yields CDR1 SGHTA and CDR2 FQGNSA. Trimming took 5 bases from V and 0 from J, leaving 23 bases between them. DNA for the CDR3: TGTGCCAGCAGCCGCCGAGGGACTGGCGGTATTAACTCCTACAATGAGCAGTTCTTC. This translates into CASSRRGTGGINSYNEQFF.

This chain uses TRBV20-1 with TRBJ2-3; TRBD2 might be the D (7 bases). Trimming cost V 3 bases and J 5 bases, with 21 bases left between them. Per germline, CDR1 DFQATT and CDR2 SNEGSKA (reference sequence). This CDR3 is built from 16 residues. The CDR3 DNA reads as TGCAGTGCTAGGGCCTTGTTAGGGGGGGCCCTAGATACGCAGTATTTT. The encoded protein is CSARALLGGALDTQYF.

The V call is TRBV3-1, the J call TRBJ2-1; 12 nucleotides agree with TRBD2. The CDR3 sequence is 15 residues long. From germline, CDR1 is LGHDT and CDR2 YNNKEL (reference sequence). J gave up 14 bases and V 1 base, and 9 bases lay outside the gene matches. The CDR3 region has the DNA TGTGCCAGCAGCCAAGTAGTGACTAGCGGGGGCCCAAAGTTCTTC. Amino acids: CASSQVVTSGGPKFF.

The gene calls are TRBV7-2 and TRBJ1-1; perhaps TRBD1 as D (6 bases). Germline V gene data show CDR1 as SGHTA and CDR2 as FQGNSA. The CDR3 has 13 amino acids. V lost 0 bases to trimming and J lost 13 bases, with 15 bases between them. CDR3: CASSLARNRDGFF. The DNA for the CDR3 is TGTGCCAGCAGCTTAGCGCGGAACAGGGATGGTTTCTTT.

The sample holds one count of this clonotype. The V gene is TRBV10-3, the J gene TRBJ2-6; D remains unclear. V was cut by 10 bases and J by 0 bases, with 4 bases left in between. This CDR3 contains 12 residues. Germline V CDR1 and CDR2: ENHRY, SYGVKD. CDR3 sequence reads: CATTSGANVLTF. DNA for the CDR3: TGTGCCACCACCTCTGGGGCCAACGTCCTGACTTTC.

J is TRBJ1-3 and V is TRBV6-1, with D unresolved. Germline V CDR1 and CDR2: MNHNS, SASEGT. This CDR3 spans 15 amino acids. The germline V and J ends were trimmed by 0 bases and 2 bases, with 8 bases remaining between them. The CDR3 sequence: CASSEASGTGNTIYF. CDR3 DNA sequence: TGTGCCAGCAGTGAAGCGTCGGGGACTGGAAACACCATATATTTT.

The rearrangement uses TRBV20-1 and TRBJ1-5; the match to TRBD1 covers 12 bases. Germline lookup yields CDR1 DFQATT and CDR2 SNEGSKA (reference sequence). The V and J ends lost 7 bases and 1 base, in that order; junction bases with no gene match: 5. The CDR3 covers 15 residues. The CDR3 coding sequence is TGCAGTGGCCGGGACAGGGGGCGAAGCAATCAGCCCCAGCATTTT. This encodes CSGRDRGRSNQPQHF.